The rows below give T cell receptor beta chains drawn from one sample of a study of blood T cell repertoires in COVID-19. Libraries were prepared by immunoSEQ multiplex PCR; TCRdb keeps only in-frame clonotypes and omits some of them. Of over 250,000 clones listed, about 86% are singletons. The source material was PBMCs or T cells enriched from blood (not recorded which). These receptors were taken from a man aged 25-45 years with acute COVID-19. The CDR3 runs from the conserved cysteine through the conserved F or W. The D gene is left open where the match is weak. Rows may omit the clone size; those that give it use once, few, many or a size class.

J | D | V | size | CDR3 | DNA
TRBJ1-1 | NA | TRBV5-1 | NA | CASSLVGGLITEAFF | TGTGCCAGCAGCTTGGTCGGGGGGCTTATCACTGAAGCTTTCTTT
TRBJ1-2 | NA | TRBV3-1/TRBV3-2 | NA | CASSQGRSYGYTF | TGTGCCAGCAGCCAAGGACGGAGCTATGGCTACACCTTC
TRBJ1-1 | NA | TRBV2 | NA | CATSGNTEAFF | TGTGCCACCTCGGGGAACACTGAAGCTTTCTTT
TRBJ2-1 | NA | TRBV6-1 | once | CASSESGVHEQFF | TGTGCCAGCAGTGAGTCAGGGGTCCATGAGCAGTTCTTC
TRBJ2-1 | NA | TRBV19 | NA | CASSMTGDYNEQFF | TGTGCCAGTAGTATGACGGGAGACTACAATGAGCAGTTCTTC
TRBJ2-1 | NA | TRBV6-4 | NA | CASSDRQGGFNEQFF | TGTGCCAGCAGTGACCGTCAGGGAGGATTCAATGAGCAGTTCTTC
TRBJ1-1 | TRBD1 | TRBV19 | NA | CASRTTGVGTEAFF | TGTGCCAGTAGAACGACAGGGGTGGGAACTGAAGCTTTCTTT
TRBJ2-4 | NA | TRBV5-1 | NA | CASSLAGGYSKNIQYF | TGCGCCAGCAGCTTGGCCGGGGGTTATTCCAAAAACATTCAGTACTTC
TRBJ2-4 | NA | TRBV28 | NA | CASSPLMSGKNIQYF | TGTGCCAGCAGTCCCCTGATGTCCGGGAAAAACATTCAGTACTTC
TRBJ1-5 | NA | TRBV29-1 | NA | CSVTEGNQPQHF | TGCAGCGTTACCGAGGGCAATCAGCCCCAGCATTTT
TRBJ1-2 | NA | TRBV6-4 | NA | CASSEFPGRNYGYTF | TGTGCCAGCAGTGAGTTCCCAGGTAGAAACTATGGCTACACCTTC
TRBJ1-4 | NA | TRBV5-4 | once | CASSAELANEKLFF | TGTGCCAGCAGCGCGGAATTGGCTAATGAAAAACTGTTTTTT
TRBJ1-1 | NA | TRBV5-1 | NA | CASSPGQTNTEAFF | TGTGCCAGCAGCCCTGGACAGACGAACACTGAAGCTTTCTTT
TRBJ2-5 | TRBD2 | TRBV2 | NA | CASSEDWGGGKETQYF | TGTGCCAGCAGTGAGGATTGGGGCGGGGGGAAAGAGACCCAGTACTTC
TRBJ2-4 | TRBD1 | TRBV29-1 | few | CSVVRGQVGGSAKNIQYF | TGCAGCGTTGTGAGGGGACAGGTCGGGGGTAGTGCCAAAAACATTCAGTACTTC
TRBJ1-4 | TRBD1 | TRBV29-1 | NA | CSARTGANEKLFF | TGCAGCGCCCGGACAGGGGCTAATGAAAAACTGTTTTTT
TRBJ1-1 | NA | TRBV7-2 | NA | CASSNGQNTEAFF | TGTGCCAGCAGCAATGGCCAGAACACTGAAGCTTTCTTT
TRBJ2-1 | TRBD2 | TRBV11-3 | once | CASSLHAGGGDEQFF | TGTGCCAGCAGCTTACACGCGGGAGGAGGGGATGAGCAGTTCTTC
TRBJ1-2 | NA | TRBV7-8 | once | CASSLPSGGYTF | TGTGCCAGCAGCTTACCATCCGGTGGCTACACCTTC
TRBJ1-3 | NA | TRBV15 | NA | CATSRGTAIGNTIYF | TGTGCCACCAGCAGAGGGACAGCCATAGGAAACACCATATATTTT
TRBJ1-5 | TRBD1 | TRBV12-3/TRBV12-4 | few | CASSFAGGEPQHF | TGTGCCAGCAGTTTTGCAGGGGGCGAGCCCCAGCATTTT
TRBJ2-5 | TRBD2 | TRBV2 | few | CASSETLAGAGTQYF | TGTGCCAGCAGTGAAACGCTAGCGGGCGCAGGGACCCAGTACTTC
TRBJ1-2 | NA | TRBV5-1 | few | CASSLGQDYGYTF | TGCGCCAGCAGCTTGGGACAGGACTATGGCTACACCTTC
TRBJ2-3 | TRBD1 | TRBV5-1 | NA | CASSLGQGKDTQYF | TGTGCCAGCAGCTTAGGACAGGGGAAAGATACGCAGTATTTT
TRBJ1-1 | NA | TRBV5-4 | NA | CASSPWGASNTEAFF | TGTGCCAGCAGCCCTTGGGGAGCCTCGAACACTGAAGCTTTCTTT
TRBJ1-2 | NA | TRBV12-3/TRBV12-4 | NA | CASSTPGGNGYTF | TGTGCCAGCAGTACACCCGGAGGGAATGGCTACACCTTC
TRBJ1-5 | NA | TRBV3-1/TRBV3-2 | NA | CASSPDSLHGQPQHF | TGTGCCAGCAGCCCGGACTCGTTACACGGTCAGCCCCAGCATTTT
TRBJ2-3 | NA | TRBV7-9 | NA | CASRPLNPPDTQYF | TGTGCCAGCAGGCCCCTAAATCCCCCAGATACGCAGTATTTT
TRBJ2-5 | TRBD1 | TRBV5-1 | once | CASRPTGLETQYF | TGTGCCAGCAGACCGACAGGGCTCGAGACCCAGTACTTC
TRBJ1-5 | NA | TRBV27 | NA | CASALGQLSNQPQHF | TGTGCCAGCGCACTAGGACAGCTTAGCAATCAGCCCCAGCATTTT
TRBJ2-5 | TRBD2 | TRBV29-1 | once | CSVRRTSEETQYF | TGCAGCGTTCGGAGGACTAGCGAAGAGACCCAGTACTTC
TRBJ2-5 | NA | TRBV5-1 | NA | CASSPGQQETQYF | TGTGCCAGCAGCCCAGGTCAGCAAGAGACCCAGTACTTC
TRBJ2-2 | NA | TRBV7-6 | NA | CASSLKNGQTNTGELFF | TGTGCCAGCAGCTTAAAAAATGGACAGACGAACACCGGGGAGCTGTTTTTT
TRBJ2-1 | TRBD2 | TRBV7-9 | NA | CATTPGGRQFF | TGTGCCACTACCCCGGGGGGGAGACAGTTCTTC
TRBJ1-2 | NA | TRBV28 | NA | CASSPTGNGGYTF | TGTGCCAGCAGTCCCACAGGTAATGGAGGCTACACCTTC
TRBJ1-5 | NA | TRBV7-9 | few | CASSSKMPGQPQHF | TGTGCCAGCAGCTCGAAAATGCCGGGGCAGCCCCAGCATTTT
TRBJ2-2 | NA | TRBV30 | NA | CAWSGGPGTGELFF | TGTGCCTGGAGTGGAGGTCCGGGCACCGGGGAGCTGTTTTTT